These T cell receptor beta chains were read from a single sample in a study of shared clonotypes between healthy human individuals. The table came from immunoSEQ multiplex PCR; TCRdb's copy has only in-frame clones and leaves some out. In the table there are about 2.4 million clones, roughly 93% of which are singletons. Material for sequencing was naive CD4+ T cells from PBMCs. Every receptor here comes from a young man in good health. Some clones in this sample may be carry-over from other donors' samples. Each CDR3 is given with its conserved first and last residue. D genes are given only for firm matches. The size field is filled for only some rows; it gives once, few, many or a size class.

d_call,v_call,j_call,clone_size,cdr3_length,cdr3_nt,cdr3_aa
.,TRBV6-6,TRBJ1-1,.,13,TGTGCCAGCAGTTACCGACAAGACACTGAAGCTTTCTTT,CASSYRQDTEAFF
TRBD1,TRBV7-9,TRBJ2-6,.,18,TGTGCCAGCAGCTTAGGCCGGACAGGATACTCTGGGGCCAACGTCCTGACTTTC,CASSLGRTGYSGANVLTF
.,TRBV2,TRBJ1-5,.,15,TGTGCCAGCAGTGAAGCCCTGGGGGGGAATCAGCCCCAGCATTTT,CASSEALGGNQPQHF
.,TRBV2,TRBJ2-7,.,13,TGTGCCAGCAGCGGATGGACCTCCTACGAGCAGTACTTC,CASSGWTSYEQYF
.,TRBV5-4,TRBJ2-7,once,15,TGTGCCAGCAGCTCAGCCGGGCCCCGGGCCTACGAGCAGTACTTC,CASSSAGPRAYEQYF
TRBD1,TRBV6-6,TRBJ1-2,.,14,TGTGCCAGCAGTTACTCGGTCAGGGGGGATGGCTACACCTTC,CASSYSVRGDGYTF
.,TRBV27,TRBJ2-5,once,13,TGTGCCAGCAGTACCCGGGACCAAGAGACCCAGTACTTC,CASSTRDQETQYF
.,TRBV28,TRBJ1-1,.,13,TGTGCCAGCAGTCCTGGACGGAACACTGAAGCTTTCTTT,CASSPGRNTEAFF
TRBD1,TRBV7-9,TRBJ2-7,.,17,TGTGCCAGCAGCCCCTTTTTAACAGGGGGTCGCTCCTACGAGCAGTACTTC,CASSPFLTGGRSYEQYF
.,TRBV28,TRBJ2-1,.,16,TGTGCCAGCAGACCTATCCCGGGTCCCCCCACAAATGAGCAGTTCTTC,CASRPIPGPPTNEQFF
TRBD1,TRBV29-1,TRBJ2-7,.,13,TGCAGCGTTGCTAGGGGACAGACCTACGAGCAGTACTTC,CSVARGQTYEQYF
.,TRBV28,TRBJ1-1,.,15,TGTGCCAGCAGTCCCATGGCGAGGGTTGGAACTGAAGCTTTCTTT,CASSPMARVGTEAFF
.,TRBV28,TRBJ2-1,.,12,TGTGCCAGCAGTCTTACCTACAATGAGCAGTTCTTC,CASSLTYNEQFF
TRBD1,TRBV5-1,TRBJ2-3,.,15,TGCGCCAGCAGCTTGGGACAGGGACGCACAGATACGCAGTATTTT,CASSLGQGRTDTQYF
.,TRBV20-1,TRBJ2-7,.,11,TGCAGTGCGCCCACCCAGGGACAGCAGTACTTC,CSAPTQGQQYF
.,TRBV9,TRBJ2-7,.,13,TGTGCCAGCAGCGTAGGCGGCTCCTACGAGCAGTACTTC,CASSVGGSYEQYF
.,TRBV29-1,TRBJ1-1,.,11,TGCAGCGCCCATATGAACACTGAAGCTTTCTTT,CSAHMNTEAFF
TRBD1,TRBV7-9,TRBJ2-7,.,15,TGTGCCAGCAGCCCGGGACAGGGGGCTGCCTACGAGCAGTACTTC,CASSPGQGAAYEQYF
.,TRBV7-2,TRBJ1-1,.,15,TGTGCCAGTAAGGGTCGATCGGGATTATCGACTGAAGCTTTCTTT,CASKGRSGLSTEAFF
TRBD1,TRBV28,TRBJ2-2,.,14,TGTGCCAGCTGTCCCGGGACAGTGGCCGGGGAGCTGTTTTTT,CASCPGTVAGELFF
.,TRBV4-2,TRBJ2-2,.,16,TGTGCCAGCACCGGGGACGGATGGACAGTCACCGGGGAGCTGTTTTTT,CASTGDGWTVTGELFF
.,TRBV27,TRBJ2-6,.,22,TGTGCCAGCAGCCTCAGAGGAGTGAGGACCGCCGGTTTAAGCTCTGGGGCCAACGTCCTGACTTTC,CASSLRGVRTAGLSSGANVLTF
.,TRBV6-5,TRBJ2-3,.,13,TGTGCCAGCTCACTTAGAAGCACAGATACGCAGTATTTT,CASSLRSTDTQYF
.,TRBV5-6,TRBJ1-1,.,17,TGTGCCAGCAGCACCCTCTTCCGGGGGGCGAGCGACACTGAAGCTTTCTTT,CASSTLFRGASDTEAFF
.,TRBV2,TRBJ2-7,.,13,TGTGCCAGCAGTGAATCGGACCAGCCTACCCTATACTTC,CASSESDQPTLYF
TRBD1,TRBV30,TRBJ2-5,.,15,TGTGCCTGGAGCCCCATGAGGGGGCCGCAAGAGACCCAGTACTTC,CAWSPMRGPQETQYF
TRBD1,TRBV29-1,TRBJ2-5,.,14,TGCAGCGTCTACGACAGGGCCGTTTCGGAGACCCAGTACTTC,CSVYDRAVSETQYF
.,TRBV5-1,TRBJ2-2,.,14,TGCGCCAGCAGCTTGCTTTGGAACACCGGGGAGCTGTTTTTT,CASSLLWNTGELFF
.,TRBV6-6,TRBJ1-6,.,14,TGTGCCAGCAGTCTTCCACCCCAAGGCGAACCCCTCCACTTT,CASSLPPQGEPLHF
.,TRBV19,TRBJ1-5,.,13,TGTGCCAGTAGTACGACCCCCAAGGAGCCCCAGCATTTT,CASSTTPKEPQHF
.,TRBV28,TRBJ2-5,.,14,TGTGCCAGCAGCTCCTCAGGGGAAAGAAAGACCCAGTACTTC,CASSSSGERKTQYF
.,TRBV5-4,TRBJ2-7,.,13,TGTGCCAGCAGCCCCGGACAGTCCTACGAGCAGTACTTC,CASSPGQSYEQYF
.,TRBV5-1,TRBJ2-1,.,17,TGCGCCAGCAGCTTGGATTGGGACATAAGCTCCTACAATGAGCAGTTCTTC,CASSLDWDISSYNEQFF
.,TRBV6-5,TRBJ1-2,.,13,TGTGCCAGCAGTTACTCCGACAGAAATGGCTACACCTTC,CASSYSDRNGYTF
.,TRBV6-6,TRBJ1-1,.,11,TGTGCCAGCAGTTACACCAATAATTGGAAGTTT,CASSYTNNWKF
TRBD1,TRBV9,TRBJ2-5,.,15,TGTGCCAGCAGCGTGGGACAGGTGTCGGGTGGGACCCAGTACTTC,CASSVGQVSGGTQYF
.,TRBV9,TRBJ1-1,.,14,TGTGCCAGCAGCGTAGAGGGGATGAACACTGAAGCTTTCTTT,CASSVEGMNTEAFF
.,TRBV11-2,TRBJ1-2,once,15,TGTGCCAGCAGCTGGGGAACAGGGACTCCGGGTGGCTACACCTTC,CASSWGTGTPGGYTF
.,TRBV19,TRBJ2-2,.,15,TGTGCCAGTAGTGTTCTTCCGGCCTACACCGGGGAGCTGTTTTTT,CASSVLPAYTGELFF
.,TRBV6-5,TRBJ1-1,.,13,TGTGCCAGCAGGAGGGATGTGAACACTGAAGCTTTCTTT,CASRRDVNTEAFF
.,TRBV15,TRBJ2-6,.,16,TGTGCCACCAGCAGAGATCCAGGACCTGGGGCCAACGTCCTGACTTTC,CATSRDPGPGANVLTF
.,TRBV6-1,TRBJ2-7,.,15,TGTGCCAGCAGTGAACGAGGGATGGAGCAGTACGAGCAGTACTTC,CASSERGMEQYEQYF
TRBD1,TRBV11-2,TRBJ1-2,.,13,TGTGCCAGCAGCTTGAACAGGGGCGCTGGCTACACCTTC,CASSLNRGAGYTF
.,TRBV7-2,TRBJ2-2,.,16,TGTGCCAGCAACCAAGGATTGGGGCGTAGGGTCGGGGAGCTGTTTTTT,CASNQGLGRRVGELFF
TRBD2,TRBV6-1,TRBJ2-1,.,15,TGTGCCAGCAGTGCTAGCGGGAGGTCCGTCAATGAGCAGTTCTTC,CASSASGRSVNEQFF